This TCR beta chain was captured in a study of patients and donors after allogeneic stem cell transplantation. This clonotype was detected a few times. The junction departs from the called germline gene at one end, perhaps through a read error. The CDR3 is 12 residues long. Germline V lookup: CDR1 SGHKS, CDR2 YYEKEE (reference sequence). TCRdb ran MiXCR on the RT-PCR reads and lists one entry per CDR3 protein. The sample includes approximately 410,000 distinct CDR3 sequences, 16% seen only once; the top ten take less than 8.5%. The TCR was taken from a human donor who was either an allogeneic HSCT recipient or a stem cell or donor lymphocyte infusion donor (not recorded which). It is not recorded whose cells these are; they may come from a transplant donor. The specimen was blood, either unsorted or a sorted T cell fraction (not recorded which). This chain connects TRBV5-5 to TRBJ2-7, with D possibly matching TRBD1 (6 bases). Written as DNA, the CDR3 is TGTGCCAGCAGCTTCCTGACAGGACCACATCGGTTC. Translation: CASSFLTGPHRF. Drawing the rest from reference TRBV5-5 and TRBJ2-7, the complete variable domain is DAGVTQSPTHLIKTRGQQVTLRCSPISGHKSVSWYQQVLGQGPQFIFQYYEKEERGRGNFPDRFSARQFPNYSSELNVNALLLGDSALYLCASSFLTGPHRFGPGTRLTVT.